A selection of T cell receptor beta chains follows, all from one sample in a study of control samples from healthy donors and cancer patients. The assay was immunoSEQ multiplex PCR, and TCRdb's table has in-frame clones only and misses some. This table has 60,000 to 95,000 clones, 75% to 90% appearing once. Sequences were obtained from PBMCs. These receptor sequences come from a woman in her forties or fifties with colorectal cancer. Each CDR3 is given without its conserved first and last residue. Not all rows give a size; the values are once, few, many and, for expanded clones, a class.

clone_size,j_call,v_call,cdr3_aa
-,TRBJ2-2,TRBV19,ASSIEGQGNTGELF
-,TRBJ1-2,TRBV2,ASSEMQGPLSSGGYT
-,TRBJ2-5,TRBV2,ASIGLYGGTQY
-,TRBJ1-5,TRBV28,ASSFSRTDQPQH
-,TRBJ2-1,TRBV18,ASSPPRDRLEPNEQF
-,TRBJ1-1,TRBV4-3,ASSQVTGFPPFSEAF
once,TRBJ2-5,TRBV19,ASSQPGLLGGETQY
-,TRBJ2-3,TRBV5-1,ASSGLAGGLTDTQY
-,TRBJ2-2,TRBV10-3,AIKKGQNTGELF
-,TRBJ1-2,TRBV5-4,ASSQDTNYGYT